These 30 T cell receptor beta chains came from one sample sequenced in a study of T cell responses to AZD1222 COVID-19 vaccine. The repertoire was sequenced with immunoSEQ multiplex PCR; TCRdb's copy has only in-frame clones and lacks some. The sample contains 95,000 to 100,000 clones, approximately 89% of which appear only once. Sequencing used peripheral blood, obtained 28 days after the second AZD1222 dose. The origin of the receptors is an adult who received the AZD1222 COVID-19 vaccine.

This clone was seen once. The genes are TRBV4-1 and TRBJ2-5; D uncertain. Germline values: CDR1 MGHRA, CDR2 YSYEKL. Between the trimmed V and J ends, which lost 1 base and 2 bases, there was a span of 5 bases. CDR3 length: 13 amino acids. The CDR3 coding sequence is TGCGCCAGCAGCCAAGGATTGCAAGAGACCCAGTACTTC. Protein sequence: CASSQGLQETQYF.

This chain links TRBV19 with TRBJ1-4, with 7 bases that match TRBD1. This CDR3 is 13 amino acids long. Looked up from germline, CDR1 is LNHDA and CDR2 is SQIVND (reference sequence). Trimming cost V 10 bases and J 6 bases; bases outside gene matches: 8. CDR3 nucleotide sequence: TGTGCCACTTCCGGGACAGCGTATGAAAAACTGTTTTTT. Its translation is CATSGTAYEKLFF.

The chain links TRBV12-2 to TRBJ2-5; TRBD2 was called by the table and not checked on the DNA. TRBV12-2 constitutes a pseudogene. The CDR3 loop spans 14 amino acids. CDR3 residues: CASRTSGDEETQYF. The CDR3 nucleotides read TGTGCAAGTCGGACTAGCGGTGACGAAGAGACCCAGTACTTC.

The rearrangement joins TRBV9 to TRBJ2-3; D call uncertain. V was cut by 0 bases and J by 2 bases, with 4 bases left in between. CDR1 and CDR2 (germline): SGDLS, YYNGEE. This CDR3 comprises 13 residues. The CDR3, as DNA: TGTGCCAGCAGCGTAGATCACACAGATACGCAGTATTTT. This encodes CASSVDHTDTQYF. Based on the CDR3 plus reference TRBV9 and TRBJ2-3, the full variable domain is DSGVTQTPKHLITATGQRVTLRCSPRSGDLSVYWYQQSLDQGLQFLIQYYNGEERAKGNILERFSAQQFPDLHSELNLSSLELGDSALYFCASSVDHTDTQYFGPGTRLTVL.

This clone was recorded a few times. The V gene is TRBV12-3 or TRBV12-4, the J gene TRBJ1-4; maybe TRBD1 (5 bases). The CDR3 runs 11 residues. V was pared by 3 bases and J by 12 bases, with 8 bases between. CDR3 protein: CASSFRGELFF. The CDR3, as DNA: TGTGCCAGCAGTTTCCGAGGGGAACTGTTTTTT.

The chain combines TRBV6-5 with TRBJ1-5; D is possibly TRBD1 (5 bases). Germline V gene data show CDR1 as MNHEY and CDR2 as SVGAGI. The CDR3 extends over 14 amino acids. V was shortened by 9 bases and J by 3 bases, with 15 bases between the two germline ends. The CDR3 sequence: CASRPGLLNQPQHF. The CDR3 region has the DNA TGTGCCAGTCGGCCGGGACTTCTCAATCAGCCCCAGCATTTT.

The chain employs TRBV7-2 and TRBJ2-7; tentatively, D is TRBD1 or TRBD2 (5 bases each). V lost 5 bases to trimming and J lost 2 bases, with 10 bases between them. Germline V lookup: CDR1 SGHTA, CDR2 FQGNSA. CDR3 length equals 13 residues. CDR3 in amino acids: CASSPRDPYEQYF. The DNA for the CDR3 is TGTGCCAGCAGCCCTAGGGACCCCTACGAGCAGTACTTC.

V usage is TRBV29-1 and J usage is TRBJ2-1; TRBD2 agrees at 11 bases. This CDR3 contains 14 residues. Per the germline V gene, CDR1 is SQVTM and CDR2 is ANQGSEA. The CDR3 region has the DNA TGCAGTATAGCGGGAGGGCGCTCCTACAATGAGCAGTTCTTC. This codes for CSIAGGRSYNEQFF.

This chain links TRBV30 with TRBJ1-1; 7 positions match TRBD1. V was pared by 7 bases and J by 0 bases, with 5 bases of the junction left unmatched. This CDR3 has 13 residues. From germline, CDR1 is GTSNPN and CDR2 SVGIG (reference sequence). The chain's CDR3 is CASNRGMNTEAFF. The CDR3 nucleotides are TGTGCCTCAAACAGGGGAATGAACACTGAAGCTTTCTTT.

The V and J genes are TRBV18 and TRBJ2-3, with 8 bases fitting TRBD2. CDR1 and CDR2 from the germline V gene are KGHSH and LQKENI. The CDR3 contains 16 residues. Trimming at V came to 4 bases and at J to 3 bases, leaving 9 bases not matched to a gene. The CDR3, as DNA: TGTGCCAGCTCACTAAACCCGGGACTAGGTACAGATACGCAGTATTTT. Encoded protein: CASSLNPGLGTDTQYF.

This clone was found once. The chain has TRBV18 and TRBJ2-1; D unclear. The V gene lost 1 base and the J gene lost 6 bases, with 7 bases spanning the gap. This CDR3 has 13 amino acids. Germline CDR1 and CDR2: KGHSH and LQKENI. The CDR3 nucleotides read TGTGCCAGCTCACCACGAGAGCGCAATGAGCAGTTCTTC. As protein: CASSPRERNEQFF.

The V and J genes are TRBV28 and TRBJ1-2; the D gene is possibly TRBD1 (6 bases). The CDR3 is 15 amino acids. Germline V gene lookup returns CDR1 MDHEN and CDR2 SYDVKM. The V and J ends lost 5 bases and 4 bases respectively, with 17 bases between them. The CDR3 DNA is TGTGCCAGCAGTCCCCCCCTACAGGGTACCTATGGCTACACCTTC. Amino acid sequence: CASSPPLQGTYGYTF.

Concerning this clone: The same CDR3 also results from other DNA sequences found in this sample. The chain combines TRBV10-2 with TRBJ1-5; TRBD1 aligns across 7 bases. Germline lookup yields CDR1 WSHSY and CDR2 SAAADI. V lost 3 bases, J lost 1 base, and 0 bases stayed unmatched. The CDR3 sequence is 14 residues long. CDR3 in DNA: TGCGCCAGCAGTGAACAGGGGAGCAATCAGCCCCAGCATTTT. It is translated as CASSEQGSNQPQHF.

V and J are TRBV7-9 and TRBJ2-1; D is uncertain. The CDR3 has 14 amino acids. Looked up from germline, CDR1 is SEHNR and CDR2 is FQNEAQ (reference sequence). Trimming removed 5 bases from V and 2 bases from J, with 10 bases in between. CDR3 in amino acids: CASSPRPPYNEQFF. The CDR3 bases are TGTGCCAGCAGCCCCAGACCCCCCTACAATGAGCAGTTCTTC.

This clone was found once. This rearrangement joins TRBV29-1 to TRBJ1-4; D remains unclear. This CDR3 has 12 residues. CDR1 SQVTM and CDR2 ANQGSEA come from the germline V gene. V was clipped by 4 bases and J by 8 bases, with 11 bases between them. CDR3 sequence: CSVGMGSEKLFF. The CDR3 nucleotides read TGCAGCGTTGGCATGGGGTCGGAAAAACTGTTTTTT. The whole variable domain, remainder taken from reference TRBV29-1 and TRBJ1-4, is SAVISQKPSRDICQRGTSLTIQCQVDSQVTMMFWYRQQPGQSLTLIATANQGSEATYESGFVIDKFPISRPNLTFSTLTVSNMSPEDSSIYLCSVGMGSEKLFFGSGTQLSVL.

The V call is TRBV5-1, the J call TRBJ1-4; D might be TRBD1 (5 bases). The CDR3 runs to 13 residues. Germline assignment: CDR1 SGHRS and CDR2 YFSETQ. V shed 3 bases and J shed 8 bases, with 11 bases lying between them. CDR3 residues: CASSWGGTEKLFF. The DNA for the CDR3 is TGCGCCAGCAGCTGGGGAGGGACGGAAAAACTGTTTTTT.

This chain joins TRBV11-2 and TRBJ2-1, with D possibly matching TRBD2 (5 bases). Trimming removed 5 bases at V and 4 bases at J, with 12 bases between. Germline V gives CDR1 SGHAT, CDR2 FQNNGV. The CDR3 spans 14 residues. CDR3 DNA sequence: TGTGCCAGCAGCCCACTAGTGGGGTACAATGAGCAGTTCTTC. Encoded protein: CASSPLVGYNEQFF.

The genes are TRBV11-2 and TRBJ1-1; a weak D match, TRBD1 (6 bases). In germline, CDR1 is SGHAT, CDR2 FQNNGV. The CDR3 sequence is 13 residues long. V was pared by 4 bases and J by 5 bases, with 11 bases between. The CDR3 is CASSSAGETEAFF. CDR3 nucleotide sequence: TGTGCCAGCAGCTCGGCAGGGGAAACTGAAGCTTTCTTT.

The chain has TRBV7-9 and TRBJ2-4; 9 bases are shared with TRBD1. Germline V CDR1 and CDR2: SEHNR, FQNEAQ (reference sequence). V was pared by 5 bases and J by 7 bases, with 9 bases of the junction left unmatched. The CDR3 consists of 15 residues. In DNA form, the CDR3 reads TGTGCCAGCAGCCACCCACAGGGGGCTAGGAACATTCAGTACTTC. The encoded protein is CASSHPQGARNIQYF.

The chain carries TRBV30 and TRBJ1-4; 9 nucleotides line up with TRBD1. The germline V gene encodes CDR1 GTSNPN and CDR2 SVGIG (reference sequence). J lost 2 bases, V lost 3 bases, and 4 bases had no gene match. The CDR3 totals 15 residues. This CDR3 is CAWRRDRVTNEKLFF. In nucleotides, the CDR3 is TGTGCCTGGAGAAGGGACAGGGTTACTAATGAAAAACTGTTTTTT. The full variable domain, with the rest looked up from reference TRBV30 and TRBJ1-4, is SQTIHQWPATLVQPVGSPLSLECTVEGTSNPNLYWYRQAAGRGLQLLFYSVGIGQISSEVPQNLSASRPQDRQFILSSKKLLLSDSGFYLCAWRRDRVTNEKLFFGSGTQLSVL.

This clone has only a few counts. The chain recombines TRBV6-5 with TRBJ2-3, with a possible D match to TRBD1 (5 bases). Trimming cost V 6 bases and J 4 bases, with 17 bases left between them. Germline V gene sequence: CDR1 MNHEY, CDR2 SVGAGI. The CDR3 is 15 residues long. This chain's CDR3 is CASSPTATGADTQYF. Written as DNA, the CDR3 is TGTGCCAGCAGCCCGACAGCTACCGGAGCAGATACGCAGTATTTT.

The chain uses TRBV6-2 or TRBV6-3 and TRBJ2-5; 8 bases are shared with TRBD2. The CDR3 covers 15 residues. J gave up 3 bases and V 2 bases, and 5 bases lay outside the gene matches. Germline values: CDR1 MNHEY, CDR2 SVGEGT. This CDR3 is CASSYHSGREETQYF. The DNA for the CDR3 is TGTGCCAGCAGTTACCACAGCGGGAGAGAAGAGACCCAGTACTTC.

The V call is TRBV18, the J call TRBJ2-7, with TRBD2 matching 9 bases. Germline assignment: CDR1 KGHSH and CDR2 LQKENI. The V segment lost 1 base and the J segment 6 bases; nucleotides outside the gene matches: 10. CDR3 length: 16 amino acids. CDR3 nucleotides: TGTGCCAGCTCACCACTACCCGGGACTAGCCGACTCGAGCAGTACTTC. This encodes CASSPLPGTSRLEQYF.

The genes are TRBV27 and TRBJ1-1, with 7 bases matching TRBD1. This CDR3 contains 15 residues. V lost 4 bases, J lost 2 bases, and 7 bases stayed unmatched. Germline CDR1 is MNHEY and CDR2 is SMNVEV (reference sequence). The CDR3 DNA follows: TGTGCCAGCAGTTCATTCGGGACAGCTAACACTGAAGCTTTCTTT. Its translation is CASSSFGTANTEAFF.

The genes are TRBV19 and TRBJ1-2; the D is unclear. The length of the CDR3 is 14 residues. V lost 1 base and J lost 7, with 13 bases in between. Germline loops: CDR1 LNHDA, CDR2 SQIVND (reference sequence). The CDR3 region has the DNA TGTGCCAGTAGTATAGTTGGAATCTCCTCTGGCTACACCTTC. The encoded protein is CASSIVGISSGYTF.

This rearrangement joins TRBV19 to TRBJ1-5; 7 bases match TRBD1. After removal of 5 bases from V and 4 bases from J, the junction contained 11 bases not matched to a gene. CDR1 is LNHDA, CDR2 SQIVND, per germline (reference sequence). This CDR3 comprises 16 residues. CDR3 sequence: CASSFLQGTGNQPQHF. CDR3 coding DNA: TGTGCCAGTAGTTTTTTACAGGGGACGGGGAATCAGCCCCAGCATTTT.

The V and J genes are TRBV10-2 and TRBJ2-7, with TRBD2 matching over 7 bases. This CDR3 comprises 13 residues. CDR1 and CDR2 from the germline V gene are WSHSY and SAAADI. J gave up 6 bases and V 8 bases, and 10 bases lay outside the gene matches. CDR3 coding DNA: TGCGCCAGCCGCGGGGGAAGCGTAAGCGAGCAGTACTTC. This gives the protein CASRGGSVSEQYF.

The CDR3 reads CASGTSNEQFF. CDR3 DNA: TGTGCCAGCGGTACTAGCAATGAGCAGTTCTTC. V usage is TRBV7-2 and J usage is TRBJ2-1; TRBD2 might be the D (5 bases). Germline lookup yields CDR1 SGHTA and CDR2 FQGNSA. V was clipped by 8 bases and J by 6 bases, with 8 bases between them. The CDR3 totals 11 residues.

This clone was seen once. This rearrangement joins TRBV20-1 to TRBJ2-1, with 12 bases identical to TRBD2. Germline assignment: CDR1 DFQATT and CDR2 SNEGSKA (reference sequence). The CDR3 spans 15 residues. J was trimmed by 7 bases and V by 3 bases; bases with no gene match: 7. Here the CDR3 reads CSASQLAGGANEQFF. The CDR3 nucleotides read TGCAGTGCTAGTCAACTAGCGGGAGGAGCAAATGAGCAGTTCTTC.

This chain connects TRBV6-2 or TRBV6-3 to TRBJ1-5; perhaps TRBD1 as D (6 bases). Germline V lookup: CDR1 MNHEY, CDR2 SVGEGT. V lost 2 bases, J lost 0 bases, and 20 bases lay in between. The CDR3 contains 19 residues. CDR3 in DNA: TGTGCCAGCAGTTACCTGACAGGCGCCGTCATGGATAGCAATCAGCCCCAGCATTTT. This encodes CASSYLTGAVMDSNQPQHF.